Listed below are T cell receptor beta chains from one sample, sequenced in a study of T cells in Graves' hyperthyroidism and ophthalmopathy. MiXCR, run by TCRdb on the multiplex PCR reads, gives a single entry per CDR3 protein. The table includes 270,000 or so distinct CDR3 sequences, nearly 15% detected once. The specimen was blood. The origin of the receptors is a woman between 45 and 60 years old with Graves' hyperthyroidism that later progressed to Graves' ophthalmopathy. Each CDR3 is given with its conserved first and last residue. D genes are given only for firm matches. Clone size is shown for a subset of rows, as once, few, many or a class of expanded clone.

v_call	d_call	cdr3_length	j_call	clone_size	cdr3_aa	cdr3_nt
TRBV2	-	12	TRBJ2-1	many	CASSENHNEQFF	TGTGCCAGCAGTGAAAACCACAATGAGCAGTTCTTC
TRBV20-1	TRBD1	12	TRBJ2-7	many	CSASTGTYEQYF	TGCAGTGCTTCGACAGGGACCTACGAGCAGTACTTC
TRBV20-1	TRBD2	13	TRBJ2-7	many	CSASTGRADEQYF	TGCAGTGCTAGTACCGGGAGGGCCGACGAGCAGTACTTC
TRBV28	-	13	TRBJ1-5	few	CASRGGAQQPQHF	TGTGCCAGCAGGGGTGGGGCGCAGCAGCCCCAGCATTTT
TRBV5-6	-	11	TRBJ1-1	many	CASSADTEAFF	TGTGCCAGCAGCGCCGACACTGAAGCTTTCTTT
TRBV5-1	-	12	TRBJ2-4	many	CASSPGLDIQYF	TGCGCCAGCAGCCCAGGCCTGGACATTCAGTACTTC
TRBV18	TRBD2	15	TRBJ2-7	-	CASSPPGLGSYEQYF	TGTGCCAGCTCACCACCGGGACTAGGATCCTACGAGCAGTACTTC
TRBV2	TRBD1	14	TRBJ1-4	few	CASSQTGVGEKLFF	TGTGCCAGCAGTCAGACAGGGGTCGGCGAAAAACTGTTTTTT
TRBV15	-	14	TRBJ2-3	many	CATSRGGLTDTQYF	TGTGCCACCAGCCGTGGCGGACTCACAGATACGCAGTATTTT
TRBV12-3/TRBV12-4	TRBD2	16	TRBJ2-1	-	CASRLFTSGSYNEQFF	TGTGCCAGCAGGTTATTTACTAGCGGCTCCTACAATGAGCAGTTCTTC
TRBV10-3	TRBD2	16	TRBJ2-1	many	CAISESWAGDYNEQFF	TGTGCCATCAGTGAGTCGTGGGCGGGAGACTACAATGAGCAGTTCTTC
TRBV5-6	-	15	TRBJ1-2	few	CASSFFGQETIGYTF	TGTGCCAGCAGCTTTTTCGGGCAGGAAACTATTGGCTACACCTTC
TRBV28	TRBD2	16	TRBJ2-1	many	CASSSPGLAKANEQFF	TGTGCCAGCAGTTCACCGGGACTAGCAAAGGCAAATGAGCAGTTCTTC
TRBV6-2/TRBV6-3	-	14	TRBJ1-1	many	CASSPLGEDSEAFF	TGTGCCAGCAGTCCGTTGGGGGAGGACAGTGAAGCTTTCTTT
TRBV7-6	-	14	TRBJ2-3	many	CASSLAYMEDTQYF	TGTGCCAGCAGCTTAGCGTACATGGAAGATACGCAGTATTTT
TRBV15	-	19	TRBJ2-1	many	CATSRGWGSGLTNYNEQFF	TGTGCCACCAGCAGAGGTTGGGGTAGCGGACTAACGAATTACAATGAGCAGTTCTTC
TRBV6-1	TRBD1	17	TRBJ1-6	many	CASSSRPDRGRNSPLHF	TGTGCCAGCAGTTCCAGACCAGACAGGGGGAGAAATTCACCCCTCCACTTT
TRBV2	TRBD1	13	TRBJ2-5	many	CASSGQGKETQYF	TGTGCCAGCAGTGGACAGGGGAAAGAGACCCAGTACTTC
TRBV24-1	-	14	TRBJ2-5	many	CATSSPDHQKTQYF	TGTGCCACCAGTTCCCCGGACCATCAGAAGACCCAGTACTTC
TRBV10-2	-	17	TRBJ2-7	many	CASSEFSSGTYGLEQYF	TGCGCCAGCAGTGAGTTCTCTTCCGGGACTTACGGGCTCGAGCAGTACTTC
TRBV6-2/TRBV6-3	-	14	TRBJ1-4	few	CASNPPGVREKLFF	TGTGCCAGCAACCCTCCAGGGGTGAGAGAAAAACTGTTTTTT
TRBV7-3	TRBD1	15	TRBJ2-1	many	CASSITGTGYNEQFF	TGTGCCAGCAGCATAACGGGGACAGGGTACAATGAGCAGTTCTTC
TRBV28	-	14	TRBJ1-2	many	CASIPGGGDQGYTF	TGTGCCAGCATCCCCGGAGGAGGGGATCAGGGCTACACCTTC
TRBV6-5	TRBD1	19	TRBJ2-6	many	CASSYSSGTGVAGANVLTF	TGTGCCAGCAGTTACTCGAGTGGGACAGGGGTAGCTGGGGCCAACGTCCTGACTTTC
TRBV11-2	-	15	TRBJ2-3	many	CASSSRLGGTDTQYF	TGTGCCAGCAGCTCCCGACTTGGGGGGACAGATACGCAGTATTTT